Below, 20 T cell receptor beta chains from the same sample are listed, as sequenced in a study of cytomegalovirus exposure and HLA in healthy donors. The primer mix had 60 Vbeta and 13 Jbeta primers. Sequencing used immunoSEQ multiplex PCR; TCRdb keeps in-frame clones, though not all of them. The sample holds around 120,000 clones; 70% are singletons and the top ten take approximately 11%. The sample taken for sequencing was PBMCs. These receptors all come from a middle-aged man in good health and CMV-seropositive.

CDR3 sequence reads: CASSDEGLRSYEQYF. The CDR3 DNA reads TGCGCCAGCAGTGATGAGGGACTCCGAAGCTACGAGCAGTACTTC. V gene TRBV10-2 combines with J gene TRBJ2-7; TRBD2 is a possible D gene (6 bases). The CDR3 runs to 15 residues. Trimming shortened V by 3 bases and J by 3 bases, and 15 bases separated the two germline ends. CDR1 is WSHSY, CDR2 SAAADI, per germline.

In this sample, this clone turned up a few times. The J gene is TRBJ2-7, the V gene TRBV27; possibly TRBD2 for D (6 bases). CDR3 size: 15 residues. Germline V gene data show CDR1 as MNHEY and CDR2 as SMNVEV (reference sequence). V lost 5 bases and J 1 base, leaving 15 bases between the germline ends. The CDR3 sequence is CASSGFGSGSYEQYF. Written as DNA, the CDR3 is TGTGCCAGCAGTGGTTTCGGGAGCGGGTCCTACGAGCAGTACTTC.

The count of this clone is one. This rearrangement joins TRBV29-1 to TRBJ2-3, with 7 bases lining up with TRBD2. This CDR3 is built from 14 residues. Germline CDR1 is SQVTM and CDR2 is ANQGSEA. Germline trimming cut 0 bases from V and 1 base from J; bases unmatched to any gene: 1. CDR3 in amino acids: CSVEDGRGTDTQYF. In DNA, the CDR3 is TGCAGCGTTGAAGATGGGAGGGGCACAGATACGCAGTATTTT.

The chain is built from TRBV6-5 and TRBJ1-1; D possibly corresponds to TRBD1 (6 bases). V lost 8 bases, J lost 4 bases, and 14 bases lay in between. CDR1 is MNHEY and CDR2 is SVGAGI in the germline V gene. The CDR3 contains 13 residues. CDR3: CASHTQGRTEAFF. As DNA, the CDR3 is TGTGCCAGCCACACACAGGGACGCACTGAAGCTTTCTTT.

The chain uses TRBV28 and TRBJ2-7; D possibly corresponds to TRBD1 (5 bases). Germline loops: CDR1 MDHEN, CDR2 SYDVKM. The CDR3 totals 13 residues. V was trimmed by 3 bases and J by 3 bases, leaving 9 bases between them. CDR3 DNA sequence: TGTGCCAGCAGTTTTCCAGGGTTCTACGAGCAGTACTTC. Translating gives CASSFPGFYEQYF.

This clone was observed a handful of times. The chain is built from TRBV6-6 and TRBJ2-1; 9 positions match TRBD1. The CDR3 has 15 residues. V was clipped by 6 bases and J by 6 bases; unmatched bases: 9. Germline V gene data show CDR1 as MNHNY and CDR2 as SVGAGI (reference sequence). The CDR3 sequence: CASRRPGQGANEQFF. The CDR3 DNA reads TGTGCCAGCAGAAGACCGGGACAGGGTGCCAATGAGCAGTTCTTC.

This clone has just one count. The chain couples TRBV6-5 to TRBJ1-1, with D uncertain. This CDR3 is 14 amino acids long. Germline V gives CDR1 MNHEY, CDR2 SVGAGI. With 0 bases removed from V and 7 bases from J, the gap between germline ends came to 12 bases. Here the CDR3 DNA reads TGTGCCAGCAGTTACTCCCCGGGTTCTATTGAAGCTTTCTTT. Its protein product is CASSYSPGSIEAFF.

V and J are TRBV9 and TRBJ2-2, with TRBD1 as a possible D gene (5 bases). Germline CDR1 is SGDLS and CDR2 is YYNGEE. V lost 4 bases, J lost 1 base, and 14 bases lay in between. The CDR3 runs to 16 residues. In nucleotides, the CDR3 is TGTGCCAGCAGCCCTACAGACAGACTGAACACCGGGGAGCTGTTTTTT. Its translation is CASSPTDRLNTGELFF.

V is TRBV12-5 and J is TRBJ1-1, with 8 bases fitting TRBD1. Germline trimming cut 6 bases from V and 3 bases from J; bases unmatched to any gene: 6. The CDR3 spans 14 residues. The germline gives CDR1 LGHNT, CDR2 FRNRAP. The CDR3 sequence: CASGPGGADTEAFF. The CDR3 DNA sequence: TGTGCTAGTGGCCCAGGGGGCGCGGACACTGAAGCTTTCTTT.

As DNA, the CDR3 is TGTGCCAGCCTAGCGCCGAACACCGGGGAGCTGTTTTTT. Its translation is CASLAPNTGELFF. The chain carries TRBV6-1 and TRBJ2-2, with D possibly TRBD2 on 6 matching bases. V lost 8 bases and J 0 bases, leaving 7 bases between the germline ends. Germline lookup yields CDR1 MNHNS and CDR2 SASEGT. This CDR3 has 13 amino acids.

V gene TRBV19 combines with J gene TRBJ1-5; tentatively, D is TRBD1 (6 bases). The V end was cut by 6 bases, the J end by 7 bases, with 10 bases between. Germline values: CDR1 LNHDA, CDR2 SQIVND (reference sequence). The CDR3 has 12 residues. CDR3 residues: CASSRGVQPQHF. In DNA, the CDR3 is TGTGCCAGTAGCAGGGGAGTCCAGCCCCAGCATTTT.

The CDR3, as DNA: TGTGCCAGCAGCCCACCGGGACAGCTCACTGAAGCTTTCTTT. Translating gives CASSPPGQLTEAFF. The chain uses TRBV5-5 and TRBJ1-1, with 7 positions matching TRBD1. The germline CDR1 and CDR2 sequences are SGHKS and YYEKEE (reference sequence). V was clipped by 4 bases and J by 4 bases; unmatched bases: 7. CDR3 length: 14 amino acids.

CDR3 nucleotide sequence: TGTGCCAGCAGCCCTCTCAGACAGGGCAGCTACGAGCAGTACTTC. This codes for CASSPLRQGSYEQYF. The chain is built from TRBV14 and TRBJ2-7; the match to TRBD1 covers 7 bases. V was clipped by 4 bases and J by 3 bases; unmatched bases: 9. Germline V lookup: CDR1 SGHDN, CDR2 FVKESK. The CDR3 totals 15 residues.

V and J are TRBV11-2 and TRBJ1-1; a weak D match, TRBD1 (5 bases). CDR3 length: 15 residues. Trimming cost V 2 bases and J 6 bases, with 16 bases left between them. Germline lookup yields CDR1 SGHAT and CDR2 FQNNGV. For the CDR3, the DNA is TGTGCCAGCAGCTTAAATTCCAGGGTCTCTGCTGAAGCTTTCTTT. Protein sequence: CASSLNSRVSAEAFF. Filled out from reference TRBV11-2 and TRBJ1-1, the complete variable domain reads EAGVAQSPRYKIIEKRQSVAFWCNPISGHATLYWYQQILGQGPKLLIQFQNNGVVDDSQLPKDRFSAERLKGVDSTLKIQPAKLEDSAVYLCASSLNSRVSAEAFFGQGTRLTVV.

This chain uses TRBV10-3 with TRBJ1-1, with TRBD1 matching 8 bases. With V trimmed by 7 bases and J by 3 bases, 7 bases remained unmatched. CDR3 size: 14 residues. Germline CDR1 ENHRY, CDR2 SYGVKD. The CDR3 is CAITEDRVDTEAFF. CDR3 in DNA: TGTGCCATCACCGAGGACAGGGTTGACACTGAAGCTTTCTTT.

As DNA, the CDR3 is TGTGCCAGCAGCGACTCGACTACCCCGTACACAGATACGCAGTATTTT. Encoded protein: CASSDSTTPYTDTQYF. The genes are TRBV7-3 and TRBJ2-3; maybe TRBD2 (5 bases). CDR3 size: 16 residues. V was shortened by 5 bases and J by 2 bases, with 17 bases between the two germline ends. Per the germline V gene, CDR1 is SGHTA and CDR2 is FQGTGA.

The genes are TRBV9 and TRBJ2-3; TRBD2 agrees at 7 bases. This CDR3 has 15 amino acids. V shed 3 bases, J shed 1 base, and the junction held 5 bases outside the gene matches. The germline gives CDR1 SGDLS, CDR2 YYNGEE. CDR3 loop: CASSGTREGTDTQYF. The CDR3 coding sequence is TGTGCCAGCAGCGGGACCCGGGAGGGCACAGATACGCAGTATTTT.

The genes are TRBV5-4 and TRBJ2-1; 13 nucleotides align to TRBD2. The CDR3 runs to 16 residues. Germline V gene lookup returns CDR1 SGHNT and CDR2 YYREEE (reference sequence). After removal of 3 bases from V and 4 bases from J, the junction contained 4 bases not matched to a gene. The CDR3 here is CASSSRTSGSYNEQFF. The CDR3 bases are TGTGCCAGCAGCTCCAGGACTAGCGGGAGTTACAATGAGCAGTTCTTC.

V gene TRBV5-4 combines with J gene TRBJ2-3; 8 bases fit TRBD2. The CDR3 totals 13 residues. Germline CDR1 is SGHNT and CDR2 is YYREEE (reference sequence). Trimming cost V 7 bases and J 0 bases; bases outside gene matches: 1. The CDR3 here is CASSSGSTDTQYF. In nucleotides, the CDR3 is TGTGCCAGCTCTAGCGGGAGCACAGATACGCAGTATTTT.

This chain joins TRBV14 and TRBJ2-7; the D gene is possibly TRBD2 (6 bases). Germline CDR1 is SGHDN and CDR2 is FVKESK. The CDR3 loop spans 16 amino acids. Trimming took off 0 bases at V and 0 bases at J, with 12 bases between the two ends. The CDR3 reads CASSQEYGGSSYEQYF. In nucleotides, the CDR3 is TGTGCCAGCAGCCAAGAGTACGGGGGTAGCTCCTACGAGCAGTACTTC.